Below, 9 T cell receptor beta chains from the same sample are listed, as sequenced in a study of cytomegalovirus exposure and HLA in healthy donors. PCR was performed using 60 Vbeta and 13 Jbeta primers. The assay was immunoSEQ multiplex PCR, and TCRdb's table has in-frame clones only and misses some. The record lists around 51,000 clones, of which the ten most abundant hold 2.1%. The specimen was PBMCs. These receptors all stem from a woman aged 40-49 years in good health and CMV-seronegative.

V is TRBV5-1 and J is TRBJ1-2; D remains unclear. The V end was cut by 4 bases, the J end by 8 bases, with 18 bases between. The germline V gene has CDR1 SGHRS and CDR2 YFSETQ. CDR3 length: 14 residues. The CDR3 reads CASSQSPISRGYTF. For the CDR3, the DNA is TGCGCCAGCAGCCAATCCCCCATCTCTCGGGGCTACACCTTC. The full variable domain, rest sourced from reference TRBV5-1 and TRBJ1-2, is KAGVTQTPRYLIKTRGQQVTLSCSPISGHRSVSWYQQTPGQGLQFLFEYFSETQRNKGNFPGRFSGRQFSNSRSEMNVSTLELGDSALYLCASSQSPISRGYTFGSGTRLTVV.

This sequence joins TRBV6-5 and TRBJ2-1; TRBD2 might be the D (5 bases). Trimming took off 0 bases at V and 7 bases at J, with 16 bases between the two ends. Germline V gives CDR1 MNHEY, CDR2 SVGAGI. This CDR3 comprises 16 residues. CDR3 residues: CASSYSGLLGGNEQFF. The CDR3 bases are TGTGCCAGCAGTTACTCCGGGCTACTCGGCGGGAATGAGCAGTTCTTC.

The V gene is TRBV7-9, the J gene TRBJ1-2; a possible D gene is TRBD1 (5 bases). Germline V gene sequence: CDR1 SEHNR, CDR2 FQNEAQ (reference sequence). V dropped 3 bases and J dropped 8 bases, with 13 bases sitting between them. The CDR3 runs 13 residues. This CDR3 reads CASSFGGAVGYTF. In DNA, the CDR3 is TGTGCCAGCAGCTTTGGCGGGGCCGTCGGCTACACCTTC.

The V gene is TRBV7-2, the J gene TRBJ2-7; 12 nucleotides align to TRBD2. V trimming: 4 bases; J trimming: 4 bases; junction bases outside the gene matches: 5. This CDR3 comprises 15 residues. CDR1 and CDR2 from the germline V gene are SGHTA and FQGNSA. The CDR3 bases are TGTGCCAGCAGCTCCCAACTAGCGGGGGGTTACGAGCAGTACTTC. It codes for CASSSQLAGGYEQYF.

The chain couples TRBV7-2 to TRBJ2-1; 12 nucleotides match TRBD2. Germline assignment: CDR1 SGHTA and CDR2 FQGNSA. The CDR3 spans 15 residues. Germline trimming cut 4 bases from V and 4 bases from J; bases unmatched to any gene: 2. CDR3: CASSSSGGAYNEQFF. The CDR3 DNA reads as TGTGCCAGCAGCTCTAGCGGGGGGGCGTACAATGAGCAGTTCTTC.

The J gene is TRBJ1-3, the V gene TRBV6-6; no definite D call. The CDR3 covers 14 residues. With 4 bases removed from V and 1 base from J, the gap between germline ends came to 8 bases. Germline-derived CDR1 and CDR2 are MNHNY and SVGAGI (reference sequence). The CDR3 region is CASSSIVSGNTIYF. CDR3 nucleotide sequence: TGTGCCAGCAGTTCAATAGTTTCTGGAAACACCATATATTTT.

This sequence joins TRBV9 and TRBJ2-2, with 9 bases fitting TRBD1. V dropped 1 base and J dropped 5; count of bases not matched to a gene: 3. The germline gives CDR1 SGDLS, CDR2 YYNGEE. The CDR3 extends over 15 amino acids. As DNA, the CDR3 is TGTGCCAGCAGCGTATCGACAGGGGGGACCGGGGAGCTGTTTTTT. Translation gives CASSVSTGGTGELFF.

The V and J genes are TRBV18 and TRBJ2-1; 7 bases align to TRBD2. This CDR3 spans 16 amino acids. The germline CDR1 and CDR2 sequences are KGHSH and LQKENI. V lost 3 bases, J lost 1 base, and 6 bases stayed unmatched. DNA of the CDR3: TGTGCCAGCTCACCTATTGGGGAGGGGTCCTACAATGAGCAGTTCTTC. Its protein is CASSPIGEGSYNEQFF.

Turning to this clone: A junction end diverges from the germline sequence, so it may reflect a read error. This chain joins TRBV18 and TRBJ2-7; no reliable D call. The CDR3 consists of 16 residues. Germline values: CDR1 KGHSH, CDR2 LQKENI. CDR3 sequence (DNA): TGTGCCAGCGCACCGAGCTTGAGGATTTCCGCCTACGAGCAGTACTTC. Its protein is CASAPSLRISAYEQYF.